This TCR beta chain is from a study of blood T cell repertoires in COVID-19. Study at large: Samples came from the United States, Italy and Spain, spanning acute and convalescent COVID-19. PBMCs, B-cell-depleted T cells, or T cells were the source of the cDNA or gDNA that made up the material.

Per the original methods: Amplification from reference gene primers served as the basis for estimated nucleated cell counts. Method: immunoSEQ multiplex PCR; TCRdb's copy keeps in-frame clones and lacks some. The V and J calls and clone size are taken from that table; D and trimming were inferred from the DNA. This sample has some 90,000 clones; approximately 89% occur once, and the top ten carry about 2.3%. Per the germline V gene, CDR1 is MNHEY and CDR2 is SVGAGI. The ends were cut back, 4 bases at V and 6 bases at J, with 12 bases in the middle. This CDR3 has 13 residues. The receptor was isolated from a man aged 50-59 years with acute or convalescent COVID-19. The chain couples TRBV6-5 to TRBJ1-2, with D uncertain. Sequenced sample: peripheral blood. This CDR3 is CASSLTRANGYTF. The CDR3 DNA reads as TGTGCCAGCAGTTTGACACGAGCAAATGGCTACACCTTC.